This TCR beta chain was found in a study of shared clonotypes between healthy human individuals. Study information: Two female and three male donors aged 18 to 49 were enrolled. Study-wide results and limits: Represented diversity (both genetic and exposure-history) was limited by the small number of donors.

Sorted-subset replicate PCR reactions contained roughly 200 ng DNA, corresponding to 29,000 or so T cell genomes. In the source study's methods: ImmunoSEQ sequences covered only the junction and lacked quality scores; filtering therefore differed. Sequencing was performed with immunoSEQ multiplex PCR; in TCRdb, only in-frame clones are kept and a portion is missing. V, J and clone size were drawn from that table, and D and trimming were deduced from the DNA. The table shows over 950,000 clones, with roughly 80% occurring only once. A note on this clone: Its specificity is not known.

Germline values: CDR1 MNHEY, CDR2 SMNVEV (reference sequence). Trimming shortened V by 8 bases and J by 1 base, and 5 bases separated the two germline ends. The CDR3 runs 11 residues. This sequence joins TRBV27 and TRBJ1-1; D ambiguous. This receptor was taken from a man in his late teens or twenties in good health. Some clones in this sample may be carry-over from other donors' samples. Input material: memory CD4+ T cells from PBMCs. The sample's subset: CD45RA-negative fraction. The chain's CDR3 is CASLRNTEAFF. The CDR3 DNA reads TGTGCCAGCTTAAGGAACACTGAAGCTTTCTTT.